This T cell receptor (beta chain) was identified in a study of blood T cell repertoires in COVID-19. About the research overall: Sites in the United States, Italy and Spain provided acute and convalescent COVID-19 samples. T cells, B-cell-depleted T cells, or PBMCs provided the cDNA or gDNA that served as material.

The CDR3 consists of 15 residues. Germline V gene sequence: CDR1 SGHTA, CDR2 FQGNSA. V lost 1 base, J lost 6 bases, and 6 bases stayed unmatched. Per the original methods: Estimates of nucleated cell counts were drawn from the amplification of reference gene primers. The repertoire was sequenced with immunoSEQ multiplex PCR; TCRdb's copy has only in-frame clones and lacks some. That table is the source of V, J and clone size, and D and trimming were worked out from the DNA. Among about 150,000 clones listed, around nine tenths were seen once. This rearrangement joins TRBV7-2 to TRBJ2-4; 7 positions match TRBD2. The sequencing sample was made of peripheral blood. The sequence was obtained from a man between 60 and 70 years old with active or convalescent COVID-19. The CDR3, as DNA: TGTGCCAGCAGCTTAGATCGGGGGGAGGGAAACATTCAGTACTTC. It translates to CASSLDRGEGNIQYF.